This T cell receptor (beta chain) was identified in a study of blood T cell repertoires in COVID-19. The wider study: Material from acute and convalescent COVID-19 was sourced from the United States, Italy and Spain. T cells, B-cell-depleted T cells, or PBMCs supplied cDNA or gDNA.

Repertoires were generated with immunoSEQ multiplex PCR, while TCRdb's copy carries only in-frame clones and drops some. Among about 150,000 clones, 76% were seen once, and the ten largest hold roughly 4.3%. Looked up from germline, CDR1 is SNHLY and CDR2 is FYNNEI. The ends lost 4 bases at V and 6 bases at J; junction bases unmatched: 13. The CDR3 contains 18 residues. The TCR was taken from a man aged 60 to 75 with acute or convalescent COVID-19. The sample was peripheral blood. This chain uses TRBV2 with TRBJ2-1; 12 bases are a match to TRBD2. DNA of the CDR3: TGTGCCAGCAGTGCTCCCCTCGGACTAGCGGGAATTATCAATGAGCAGTTCTTC. It specifies CASSAPLGLAGIINEQFF.